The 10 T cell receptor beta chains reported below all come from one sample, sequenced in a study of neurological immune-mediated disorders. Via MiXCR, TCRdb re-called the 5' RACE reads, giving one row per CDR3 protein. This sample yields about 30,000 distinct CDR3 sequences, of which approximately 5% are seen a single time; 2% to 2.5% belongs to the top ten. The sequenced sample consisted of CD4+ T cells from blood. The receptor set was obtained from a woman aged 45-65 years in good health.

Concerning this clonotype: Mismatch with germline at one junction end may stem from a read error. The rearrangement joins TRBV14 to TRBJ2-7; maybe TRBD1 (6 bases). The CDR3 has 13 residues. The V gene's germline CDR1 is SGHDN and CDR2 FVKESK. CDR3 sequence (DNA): TGTGTCAGCAGCTCACAGGGAGTGGGCGAGCAGTACTTC. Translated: CVSSSQGVGEQYF.

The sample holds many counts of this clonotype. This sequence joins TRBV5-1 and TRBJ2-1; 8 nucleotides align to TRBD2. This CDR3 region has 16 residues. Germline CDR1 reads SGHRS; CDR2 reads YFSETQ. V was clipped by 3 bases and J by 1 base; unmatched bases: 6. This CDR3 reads CASSSKAGASYNEQFF. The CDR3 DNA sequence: TGCGCCAGCAGCTCAAAAGCGGGGGCGTCCTACAATGAGCAGTTCTTC.

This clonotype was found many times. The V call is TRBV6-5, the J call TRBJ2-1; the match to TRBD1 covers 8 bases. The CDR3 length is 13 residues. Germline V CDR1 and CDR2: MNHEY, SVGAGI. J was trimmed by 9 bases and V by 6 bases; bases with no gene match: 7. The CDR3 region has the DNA TGTGCCAGCAGCAGGACAGGGCTGGGTGAGCAGTTCTTC. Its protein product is CASSRTGLGEQFF.

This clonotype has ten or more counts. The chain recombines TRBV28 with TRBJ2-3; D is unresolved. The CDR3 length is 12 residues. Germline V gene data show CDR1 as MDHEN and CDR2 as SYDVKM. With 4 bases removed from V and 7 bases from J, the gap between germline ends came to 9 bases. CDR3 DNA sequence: TGTGCCAGCAGTTCCGAAGGGTATACGCAGTATTTT. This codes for CASSSEGYTQYF.

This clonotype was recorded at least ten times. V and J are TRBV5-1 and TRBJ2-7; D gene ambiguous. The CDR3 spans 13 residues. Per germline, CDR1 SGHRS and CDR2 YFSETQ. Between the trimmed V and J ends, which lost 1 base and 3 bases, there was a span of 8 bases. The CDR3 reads CASSLIQNYEQYF. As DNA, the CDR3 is TGCGCCAGCAGCTTGATACAGAACTACGAGCAGTACTTC.

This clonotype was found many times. The CDR3 nucleotides read TGCAGCGGGACTAGCGGGGCAGATACGCAGTATTTT. This gives the protein CSGTSGADTQYF. This rearrangement joins TRBV29-1 to TRBJ2-3; TRBD2 aligns across 12 bases. Germline lookup yields CDR1 SQVTM and CDR2 ANQGSEA. After removal of 7 bases from V and 4 bases from J, the junction contained 0 bases not matched to a gene. CDR3 length: 12 residues.

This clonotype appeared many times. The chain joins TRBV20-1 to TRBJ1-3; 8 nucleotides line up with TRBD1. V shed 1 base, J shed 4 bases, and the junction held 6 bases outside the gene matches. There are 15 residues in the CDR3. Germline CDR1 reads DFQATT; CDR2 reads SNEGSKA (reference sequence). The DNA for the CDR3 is TGCAGTGCTAGAGTTAACAGGGGGTCCGGAAACACCATATATTTT. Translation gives CSARVNRGSGNTIYF.

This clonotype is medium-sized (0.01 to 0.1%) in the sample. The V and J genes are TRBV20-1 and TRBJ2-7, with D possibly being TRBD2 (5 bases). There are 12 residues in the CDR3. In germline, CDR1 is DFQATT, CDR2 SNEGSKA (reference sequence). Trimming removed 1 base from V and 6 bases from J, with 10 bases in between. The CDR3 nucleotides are TGCAGTGCTAGAGTACTAGGCGCCGAGCAGTACTTC. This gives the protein CSARVLGAEQYF.

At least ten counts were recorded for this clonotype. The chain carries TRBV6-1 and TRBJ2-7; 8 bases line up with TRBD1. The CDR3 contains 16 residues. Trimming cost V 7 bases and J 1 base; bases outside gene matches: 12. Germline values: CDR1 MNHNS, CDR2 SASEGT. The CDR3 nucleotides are TGTGCCAGCACGGAATGGCAGGGGGCAGGATCCTACGAGCAGTACTTC. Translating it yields CASTEWQGAGSYEQYF.

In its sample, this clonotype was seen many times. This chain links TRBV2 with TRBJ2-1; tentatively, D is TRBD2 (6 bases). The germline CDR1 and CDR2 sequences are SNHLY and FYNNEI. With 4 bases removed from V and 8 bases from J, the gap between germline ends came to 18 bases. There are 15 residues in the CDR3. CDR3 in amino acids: CASSGNRGSGDEQFF. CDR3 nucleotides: TGTGCCAGCAGTGGAAATCGGGGGTCGGGCGATGAGCAGTTCTTC.